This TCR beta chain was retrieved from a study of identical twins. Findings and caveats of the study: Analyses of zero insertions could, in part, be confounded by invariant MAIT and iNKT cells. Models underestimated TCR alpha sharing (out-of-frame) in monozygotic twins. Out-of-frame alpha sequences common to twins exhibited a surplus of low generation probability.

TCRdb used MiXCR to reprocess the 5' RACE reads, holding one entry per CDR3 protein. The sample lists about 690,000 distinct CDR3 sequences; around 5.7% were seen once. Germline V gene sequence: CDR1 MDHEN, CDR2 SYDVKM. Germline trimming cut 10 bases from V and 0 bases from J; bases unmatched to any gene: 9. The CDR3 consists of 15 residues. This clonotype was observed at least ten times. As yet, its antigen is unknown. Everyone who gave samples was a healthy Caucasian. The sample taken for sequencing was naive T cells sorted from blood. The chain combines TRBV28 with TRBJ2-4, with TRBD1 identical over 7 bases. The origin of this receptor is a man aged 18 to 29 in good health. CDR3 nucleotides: TGTGCCACAGGGACAGAGAGACTAGCCAAAAACATTCAGTACTTC. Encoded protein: CATGTERLAKNIQYF.